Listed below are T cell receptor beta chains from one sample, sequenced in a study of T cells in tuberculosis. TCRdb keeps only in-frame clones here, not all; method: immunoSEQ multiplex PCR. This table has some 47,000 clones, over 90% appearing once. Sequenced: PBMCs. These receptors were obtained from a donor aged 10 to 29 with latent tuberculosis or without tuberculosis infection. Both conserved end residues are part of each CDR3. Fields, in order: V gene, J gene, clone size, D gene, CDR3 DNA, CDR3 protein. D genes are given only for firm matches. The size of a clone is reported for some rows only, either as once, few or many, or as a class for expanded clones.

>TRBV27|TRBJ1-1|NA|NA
TGTGCCAGCAGTTTCCTTCCGAACACTGAAGCTTTCTTT
CASSFLPNTEAFF
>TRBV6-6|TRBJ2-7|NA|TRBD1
TGTGCCAGCAGGCAAGGGACAGCTTACTACGAGCAGTACTTC
CASRQGTAYYEQYF
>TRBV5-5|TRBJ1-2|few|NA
TGTGCCAGCAGCCCCGAAGAAGCCACACTACCCGGCTATGGCTACACCTTC
CASSPEEATLPGYGYTF
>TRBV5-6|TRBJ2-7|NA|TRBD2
TGTGCCAGCAGCGGCCGACTAGCGAGCTCCTACGAGCAGTACTTC
CASSGRLASSYEQYF
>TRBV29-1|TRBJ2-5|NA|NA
TGCAGCGTTCCGGTGGGCTCTGGGACCCAGTACTTC
CSVPVGSGTQYF
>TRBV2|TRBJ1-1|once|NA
TGTGCCAGCAGTGAGGTCGGCGGGATGAACACTGAAGCTTTCTTT
CASSEVGGMNTEAFF
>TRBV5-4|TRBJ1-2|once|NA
TGTGCCAGCAGCTTGTTGCAGGGTGGGATCAATGGCTACACCTTC
CASSLLQGGINGYTF
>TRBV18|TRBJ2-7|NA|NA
TGTGCCAGCTCACCACCGACATACGAGCAGTACTTC
CASSPPTYEQYF
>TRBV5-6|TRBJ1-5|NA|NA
TGTGCCAGCAGCTTTTCGCGAAGCCATCAGCCCCAGCATTTT
CASSFSRSHQPQHF
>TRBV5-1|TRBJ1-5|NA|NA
TGCGCCAGCAGCTGCCGATCAGACAGAAGCAATCAGCCCCAGCATTTT
CASSCRSDRSNQPQHF
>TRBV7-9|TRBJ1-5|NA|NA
TGTGCCAGCAGCTTAGTTAGTCGGACAGTCAATCAGCCCCAGCATTTT
CASSLVSRTVNQPQHF
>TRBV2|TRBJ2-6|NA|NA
TGTGCCAGCAGTGGTTATTCTGGGGCCAACGTCCTGACTTTC
CASSGYSGANVLTF